What follows are 19 T cell receptor beta chains derived from one specimen sequenced in a study of blood T cells in healthy people across ages. Sample-barcoded 5' priming and a J-beta primer mix drove a second PCR of about 6 to 11 cycles. TCRdb re-analysed the 5' RACE reads in MiXCR, keeping a single row per CDR3 protein. The table shows about 1.5 million distinct CDR3 sequences, with approximately 40% occurring only once. Sequencing input: blood. Every receptor here comes from a woman between 18 and 29 years old in good health.

The chain combines TRBV6-1 with TRBJ1-2; D is uncertain. V was pared by 6 bases and J by 8 bases, with 22 bases between. Looked up from germline, CDR1 is MNHNS and CDR2 is SASEGT. CDR3 length: 15 amino acids. The CDR3 nucleotides read TGTGCCAGCAGGGGAGAGGCTACTGGATCGGGCGGCTACACCTTC. Translated: CASRGEATGSGGYTF.

The chain recombines TRBV20-1 with TRBJ2-7; D is ambiguous. The CDR3 runs 14 residues. The V and J ends lost 3 bases and 0 bases respectively, with 12 bases between them. Germline V gene sequence: CDR1 DFQATT, CDR2 SNEGSKA (reference sequence). This CDR3 reads CSASARFSSYEQYF. The CDR3 bases are TGCAGTGCTAGTGCGCGATTCAGCTCCTACGAGCAGTACTTC.

J is TRBJ2-1 and V is TRBV30; 11 bases match TRBD1. The ends lost 0 bases at V and 5 bases at J; junction bases unmatched: 3. The length of the CDR3 is 15 residues. Looked up from germline, CDR1 is GTSNPN and CDR2 is SVGIG (reference sequence). DNA for the CDR3: TGTGCCTGGAGTGTAACGGACAGGGGGCACAATGAGCAGTTCTTC. This gives the protein CAWSVTDRGHNEQFF.

This chain uses TRBV7-9 with TRBJ2-7; D not certain. The germline V and J ends were trimmed by 5 bases and 1 base, with 9 bases remaining between them. The CDR3 sequence is 13 residues long. Germline CDR1 and CDR2: SEHNR and FQNEAQ (reference sequence). CDR3 residues: CASSPFGSYEQYF. The DNA of the CDR3 is TGTGCCAGCAGCCCTTTTGGGTCCTACGAGCAGTACTTC. The full variable domain, with the rest looked up from reference TRBV7-9 and TRBJ2-7, is DTGVSQNPRHKITKRGQNVTFRCDPISEHNRLYWYRQTLGQGPEFLTYFQNEAQLEKSRLLSDRFSAERPKGSFSTLEIQRTEQGDSAMYLCASSPFGSYEQYFGPGTRLTVT.

CDR3 residues: CATSVGTSGRNEQFF. The CDR3 bases are TGTGCCACCAGTGTTGGGACTAGCGGGAGGAATGAGCAGTTCTTC. The chain recombines TRBV24-1 with TRBJ2-1, with 15 bases lining up with TRBD2. Per the germline V gene, CDR1 is KGHDR and CDR2 is SFDVKD. V lost 5 bases and J lost 7; bases outside the gene matches: 2. This CDR3 is built from 15 residues.

V usage is TRBV14 and J usage is TRBJ2-7; D is unclear. CDR3 length: 13 amino acids. Trimming pared 4 bases from V and 7 bases from J, leaving 14 bases between. Germline CDR1 and CDR2: SGHDN and FVKESK. The chain's CDR3 is CASSPLRWDEQYF. The CDR3 DNA follows: TGTGCCAGCAGCCCCCTCAGGTGGGATGAGCAGTACTTC. The entire variable domain, with the rest obtained from reference TRBV14 and TRBJ2-7, is as follows: EAGVTQFPSHSVIEKGQTVTLRCDPISGHDNLYWYRRVMGKEIKFLLHFVKESKQDESGMPNNRFLAERTGGTYSTLKVQPAELEDSGVYFCASSPLRWDEQYFGPGTRLTVT.

This clonotype was detected a few times. V and J are TRBV3-1 and TRBJ2-7; D not certain. The germline CDR1 and CDR2 sequences are LGHDT and YNNKEL (reference sequence). Trimming stripped 1 base from V and 0 bases from J, with 10 bases between. This CDR3 contains 15 residues. The CDR3 loop reads CASSQVFSSSYEQYF. Here the CDR3 DNA reads TGTGCCAGCAGCCAAGTCTTCTCGAGCTCCTACGAGCAGTACTTC.

This clonotype was counted a few times. V is TRBV27 and J is TRBJ2-7; no definite D call. Germline V gene data show CDR1 as MNHEY and CDR2 as SMNVEV (reference sequence). V gave up 4 bases and J gave up 7 bases, with 23 bases separating them. CDR3 length: 16 amino acids. The CDR3 region is CASSSMRSTAYNEQYF. DNA of the CDR3: TGTGCCAGCAGTTCCATGAGGTCCACCGCCTACAATGAGCAGTACTTC.

This chain joins TRBV7-2 and TRBJ2-5; D gene ambiguous. Germline CDR1 is SGHTA and CDR2 is FQGNSA. V lost 4 bases and J lost 0, with 12 bases in between. The CDR3 is 15 amino acids. The CDR3 nucleotides read TGTGCCAGCAGCTCCCTCCGCGGATACCAAGAGACCCAGTACTTC. Translated, it gives CASSSLRGYQETQYF.

This chain links TRBV6-1 with TRBJ2-7; 7 nucleotides match TRBD2. Unmatched junction bases numbered 11, after V lost 3 bases and J lost 3 bases. Germline V gene lookup returns CDR1 MNHNS and CDR2 SASEGT. The CDR3 length is 16 residues. CDR3: CASSEWGELASYEQYF. CDR3 nucleotides: TGTGCCAGCAGTGAGTGGGGAGAACTAGCGAGCTACGAGCAGTACTTC.

This clonotype was detected only a few times. The V gene is TRBV14, the J gene TRBJ2-1, with a possible D match to TRBD1 (5 bases). This CDR3 has 15 residues. CDR1 SGHDN and CDR2 FVKESK come from the germline V gene. V lost 4 bases to trimming and J lost 5 bases, with 15 bases between them. The DNA for the CDR3 is TGTGCCAGCAGCCCCCCAGGGAACACTAACAATGAGCAGTTCTTC. It codes for CASSPPGNTNNEQFF.

CDR3 sequence (DNA): TGTGCCAGCTCGCCTAGTCAGGGTGACACTGAAGCTTTCTTT. Translation: CASSPSQGDTEAFF. V usage is TRBV18 and J usage is TRBJ1-1; D is perhaps TRBD1 (5 bases). The CDR3 loop spans 14 amino acids. The ends were cut back, 6 bases at V and 3 bases at J, with 14 bases in the middle. Germline V gives CDR1 KGHSH, CDR2 LQKENI.

The chain carries TRBV2 and TRBJ2-5; 11 bases are shared with TRBD2. The assigned J gene may be wrong: the sequence end matches TRBJ2-7 better. CDR3 size: 16 residues. Per germline, CDR1 SNHLY and CDR2 FYNNEI. CDR3 nucleotides: TGTGCCAGCAGTGAAGCACTAGCGGGAGCAGGTTACGAGCAGTACTTC. Protein: CASSEALAGAGYEQYF.

On this clonotype itself: One junction end disagrees with the germline gene, perhaps due to a read error. The DNA of the CDR3 is TGCGCCAGCAGCCCGATGGGGACAGGGTCTTCTGGGGTCAACGTCCTGACTTTC. It yields the protein CASSPMGTGSSGVNVLTF. The chain is built from TRBV4-1 and TRBJ2-6; 9 bases match TRBD1. Looked up from germline, CDR1 is MGHRA and CDR2 is YSYEKL. The CDR3 has 18 residues.

V usage is TRBV5-1 and J usage is TRBJ1-3; D perhaps matches TRBD1 (5 bases). V was trimmed by 2 bases and J by 1 base, leaving 13 bases between them. The CDR3 is made up of 16 amino acids. In germline, CDR1 is SGHRS, CDR2 YFSETQ. The DNA for the CDR3 is TGCGCCAGCAGCTTCTGGGGGACGGGGTCTGGAAACACCATATATTTT. Amino acids: CASSFWGTGSGNTIYF.

This clonotype has just a few counts. The gene calls are TRBV6-1 and TRBJ2-1; 8 nucleotides agree with TRBD2. Trimming removed 7 bases from V and 6 bases from J; junction bases left unmatched: 14. CDR3 size: 16 residues. From germline, CDR1 is MNHNS and CDR2 SASEGT. The CDR3 loop is CASTMGSGKAGNEQFF. Written as DNA, the CDR3 is TGTGCCAGCACCATGGGTAGCGGGAAAGCTGGCAATGAGCAGTTCTTC.

The chain couples TRBV20-1 to TRBJ2-7, with TRBD2 as a possible D gene (5 bases). This CDR3 has 12 residues. The germline CDR1 and CDR2 sequences are DFQATT and SNEGSKA (reference sequence). Trimming left V 3 bases short and J 2 bases short, with 8 bases between. The CDR3 DNA is TGCAGTGCTAGGAGGCGGGCCTACGAGCAGTACTTC. Translation gives CSARRRAYEQYF.

This rearrangement joins TRBV6-2 or TRBV6-3 to TRBJ1-5, with D unclear. The CDR3 contains 13 residues. The ends were cut back, 1 base at V and 4 bases at J, with 5 bases in the middle. Germline CDR1 MNHEY, CDR2 SVGEGT. CDR3 nucleotide sequence: TGTGCCAGCAGTTACTGGGAGAATCAGCCCCAGCATTTT. This codes for CASSYWENQPQHF.

This clonotype was observed a few times. The V gene is TRBV7-8, the J gene TRBJ1-5; the D gene is possibly TRBD1 (5 bases). The CDR3 has 16 amino acids. Trimming stripped 3 bases from V and 1 base from J, with 13 bases between. Germline V gene sequence: CDR1 SGHVS, CDR2 FQNEAQ. For the CDR3, the DNA is TGTGCCAGCAGCTTGAATCAGGGTTTCAGCAATCAGCCCCAGCATTTT. This codes for CASSLNQGFSNQPQHF.